The 6 T cell receptor beta chains below all came from one sample that was sequenced in a study of blood T cell repertoires in COVID-19. Method: immunoSEQ multiplex PCR; TCRdb's copy keeps in-frame clones and lacks some. This table has about 270,000 clones, about nine tenths appearing once. The specimen sequenced was peripheral blood. The receptor set was obtained from a woman younger than 45 with COVID-19, enrolled during active disease.

Comment on this clone: Distinct nucleotide sequences in the sample also encode this CDR3. The chain links TRBV10-3 to TRBJ1-2; D uncertain. Trimming left V 4 bases short and J 0 bases short, with 9 bases between. This CDR3 has 14 residues. Germline-derived CDR1 and CDR2 are ENHRY and SYGVKD. The CDR3 region is CAISVGSANYGYTF. The CDR3, as DNA: TGTGCCATCAGTGTCGGTAGCGCTAACTATGGCTACACCTTC.

The chain links TRBV2 to TRBJ2-1, with 7 bases aligning to TRBD1. The CDR3 loop spans 15 amino acids. Germline trimming cut 7 bases from V and 4 bases from J; bases unmatched to any gene: 10. Looked up from germline, CDR1 is SNHLY and CDR2 is FYNNEI. For the CDR3, the DNA is TGTGCCAGCACCATCGGACAGGCACGTTACAATGAGCAGTTCTTC. Translating it yields CASTIGQARYNEQFF.

The count of this clone is one. V usage is TRBV5-1 and J usage is TRBJ2-5, with 7 bases matching TRBD2. The germline V gene has CDR1 SGHRS and CDR2 YFSETQ. The CDR3 runs to 14 residues. With 3 bases clipped from V and 1 base from J, the junction kept 3 bases outside the gene matches. CDR3 in amino acids: CASSSWTSQETQYF. CDR3 coding DNA: TGCGCCAGCAGCTCCTGGACTAGCCAAGAGACCCAGTACTTC.

The chain joins TRBV7-8 to TRBJ2-7; D unresolved. The CDR3 runs to 15 residues. V lost 3 bases and J lost 5, with 17 bases in between. CDR1 and CDR2 (germline): SGHVS, FQNEAQ. The CDR3 spells CASSFLSDSLHEQYF. The CDR3 region has the DNA TGTGCCAGCAGCTTTCTGTCTGACTCCCTGCACGAGCAGTACTTC.

This chain links TRBV6-5 with TRBJ2-1; D is unclear. The ends were cut back, 2 bases at V and 8 bases at J, with 4 bases in the middle. This CDR3 region has 11 residues. Germline CDR1 reads MNHEY; CDR2 reads SVGAGI. CDR3 DNA sequence: TGTGCCAGCAGTTACATCGATGAGCAGTTCTTC. Translated: CASSYIDEQFF.

The rearrangement joins TRBV12-3 or TRBV12-4 to TRBJ1-1, with TRBD1 matching over 9 bases. This CDR3 comprises 13 residues. After removal of 10 bases from V and 3 bases from J, the junction contained 6 bases not matched to a gene. CDR3 residues: CATTGGDDTEAFF. CDR3 bases: TGTGCCACCACAGGGGGCGATGACACTGAAGCTTTCTTT.